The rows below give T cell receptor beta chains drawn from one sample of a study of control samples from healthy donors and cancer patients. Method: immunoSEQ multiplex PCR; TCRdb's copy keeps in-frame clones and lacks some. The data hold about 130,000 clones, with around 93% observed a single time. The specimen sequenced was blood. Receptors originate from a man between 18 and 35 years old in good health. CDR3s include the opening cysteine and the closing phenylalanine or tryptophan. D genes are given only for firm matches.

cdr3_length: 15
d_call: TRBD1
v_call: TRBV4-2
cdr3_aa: CASSHDRAPGNTIYF

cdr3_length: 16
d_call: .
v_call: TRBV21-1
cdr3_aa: CASSNLGQNSNQPQHF

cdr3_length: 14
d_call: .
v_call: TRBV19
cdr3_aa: CASSIRGYGYGYTF

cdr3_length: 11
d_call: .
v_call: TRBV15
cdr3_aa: CATSREFEQYF

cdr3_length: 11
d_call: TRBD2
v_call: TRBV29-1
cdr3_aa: CSVDGGETQYF

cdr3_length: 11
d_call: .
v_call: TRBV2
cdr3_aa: CASRTNEKLFF

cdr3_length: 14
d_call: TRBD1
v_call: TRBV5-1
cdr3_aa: CASSFGTGQETQYF

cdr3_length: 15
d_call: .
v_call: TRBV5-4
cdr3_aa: CASSLATGTSYEQYF

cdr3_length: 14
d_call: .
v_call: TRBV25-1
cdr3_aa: CASSERGHQETQYF

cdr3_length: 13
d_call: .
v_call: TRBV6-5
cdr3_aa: CASRYRSQETQYF

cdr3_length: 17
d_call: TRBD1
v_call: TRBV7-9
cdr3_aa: CASSRQGRYGSYNEQFF

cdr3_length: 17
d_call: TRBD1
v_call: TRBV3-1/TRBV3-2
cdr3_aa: CASSVRGQGIGNQPQHF

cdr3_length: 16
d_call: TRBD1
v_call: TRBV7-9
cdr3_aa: CASSPKAGTGNEKLFF

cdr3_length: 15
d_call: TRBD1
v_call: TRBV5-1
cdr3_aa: CASSLRTGGRVPLHF